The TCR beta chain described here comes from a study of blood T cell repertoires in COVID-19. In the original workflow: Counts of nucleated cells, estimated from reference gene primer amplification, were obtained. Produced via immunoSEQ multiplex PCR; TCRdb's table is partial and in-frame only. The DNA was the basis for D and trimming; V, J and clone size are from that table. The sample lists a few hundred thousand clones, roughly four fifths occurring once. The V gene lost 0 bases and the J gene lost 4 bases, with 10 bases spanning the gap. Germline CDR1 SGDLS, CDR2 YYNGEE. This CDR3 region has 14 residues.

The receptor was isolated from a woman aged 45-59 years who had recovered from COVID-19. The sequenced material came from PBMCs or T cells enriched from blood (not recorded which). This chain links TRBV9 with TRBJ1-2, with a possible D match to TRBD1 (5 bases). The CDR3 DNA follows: TGTGCCAGCAGCGTAGGCGGGGGTGCCTATGGCTACACCTTC. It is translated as CASSVGGGAYGYTF.